The clone carrying this TCR beta chain was seen only a few times. Its antigen is unknown. Profiled with immunoSEQ multiplex PCR; TCRdb holds only in-frame clones, not every one. The table has about 330,000 clones, 67% seen once. Germline-derived CDR1 and CDR2 are SEHNR and FQNEAQ (reference sequence). CDR3 length: 14 amino acids. The V gene lost 4 bases and the J gene lost 6 bases, with 15 bases spanning the gap. This sample is drawn from a study of cytotoxic CD8 clonotypes in ibrutinib-treated CLL. Extraction of roughly 2 micrograms of genomic DNA from cryopreserved PBMCs supplied material for TCR beta libraries. General observations from the study: Collection times varied between progressing and sustained-remission patients.

The specimen was PBMCs, collected after 36 months of ibrutinib treatment. The receptor was derived from a human donor with chronic lymphocytic leukemia. This chain joins TRBV7-9 and TRBJ1-1; a weak D match, TRBD1 (6 bases). As DNA, the CDR3 is TGTGCCAGCAGCTACGACAGGAGGGGGGCTGAAGCTTTCTTT. Protein sequence: CASSYDRRGAEAFF.